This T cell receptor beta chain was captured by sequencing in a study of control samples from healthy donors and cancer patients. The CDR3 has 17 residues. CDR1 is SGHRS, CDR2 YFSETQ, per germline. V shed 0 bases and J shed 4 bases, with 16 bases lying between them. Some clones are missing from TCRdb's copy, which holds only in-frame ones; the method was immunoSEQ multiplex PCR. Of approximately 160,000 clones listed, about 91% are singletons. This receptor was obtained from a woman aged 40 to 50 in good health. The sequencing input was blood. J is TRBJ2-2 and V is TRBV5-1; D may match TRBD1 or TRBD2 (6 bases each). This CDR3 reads CASSLAPGAPGTGELFF. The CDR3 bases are TGCGCCAGCAGCTTGGCCCCGGGGGCCCCGGGCACCGGGGAGCTGTTTTTT.